The 8 T cell receptor beta chains below were found in one sample sequenced in a study of cytomegalovirus exposure and HLA in healthy donors (dated by TCRdb to about 2017). The library was obtained by the immunoSEQ multiplex PCR assay. The multiplex PCR relied on a mix of 60 forward primers for TCR Vbeta segments and 13 reverse primers for TCR Jbeta segments. TCRdb stores this immuneACCESS table with in-frame sequences only. Part of the clones is absent; in the studies checked, under half of the shortfall reflects unresolved V genes, and no reason is known for the rest. In all, the sample holds about 160,000 clones, and roughly four fifths of those were seen once. Together, the top ten hold around 3.3% of the sample. The sequenced material came from PBMCs. These receptors were taken from a woman aged 40 to 49 in good health and CMV-seronegative.

This chain joins TRBV18 and TRBJ2-7, with D maybe TRBD1 (5 bases). The V gene's germline CDR1 is KGHSH and CDR2 LQKENI. The CDR3 sequence is 13 residues long. V dropped 4 bases and J dropped 3 bases, with 10 bases sitting between them. Here the CDR3 reads CASSQGYRYEQYF. In DNA form, the CDR3 reads TGTGCCAGCTCACAGGGGTACCGCTACGAGCAGTACTTC. Full variable domain (remainder filled in from reference TRBV18 and TRBJ2-7): NAGVMQNPRHLVRRRGQEARLRCSPMKGHSHVYWYRQLPEEGLKFMVYLQKENIIDESGMPKERFSAEFPKEGPSILRIQQVVRGDSAAYFCASSQGYRYEQYFGPGTRLTVT.

This clone was counted a few times. The gene calls are TRBV2 and TRBJ1-2, with D maybe TRBD1 (6 bases). The CDR3 contains 16 residues. Trimming stripped 2 bases from V and 8 bases from J, with 21 bases between. Per the germline V gene, CDR1 is SNHLY and CDR2 is FYNNEI. In DNA, the CDR3 is TGTGCCAGCAGTGAATACAGGGTCCCCAACGCCGGCGGCTACACCTTC. Protein product: CASSEYRVPNAGGYTF. The variable domain in full, with the rest retrieved from reference TRBV2 and TRBJ1-2, is EPEVTQTPSHQVTQMGQEVILRCVPISNHLYFYWYRQILGQKVEFLVSFYNNEISEKSEIFDDQFSVERPDGSNFTLKIRSTKLEDSAMYFCASSEYRVPNAGGYTFGSGTRLTVV.

The V call is TRBV4-1, the J call TRBJ2-7; possible D gene TRBD2, 5 bases. Germline V gene sequence: CDR1 MGHRA, CDR2 YSYEKL. The V and J ends lost 0 bases and 2 bases respectively, with 14 bases between them. The length of the CDR3 is 16 residues. The CDR3 DNA follows: TGCGCCAGCAGCCAAGATCTCACTAGTTTTCCCTACGAGCAGTACTTC. This encodes CASSQDLTSFPYEQYF.

V is TRBV5-6 and J is TRBJ1-5; 7 bases are a match to TRBD1. Germline loops: CDR1 SGHDT, CDR2 YYEEEE. V shed 7 bases and J 0 bases; nucleotides not matched to a gene: 4. CDR3 length: 14 residues. The CDR3 nucleotides read TGTGCCAGCTCGGGACAGTATAGCAATCAGCCCCAGCATTTT. This gives the protein CASSGQYSNQPQHF.

This chain uses TRBV5-1 with TRBJ1-2; 8 bases are shared with TRBD1. CDR1 and CDR2 (germline): SGHRS, YFSETQ. V dropped 4 bases and J dropped 5; count of bases not matched to a gene: 13. This CDR3 spans 16 amino acids. CDR3 residues: CASSPDPDREGYGYTF. Here the CDR3 DNA reads TGCGCCAGCAGCCCAGATCCGGACAGGGAGGGGTATGGCTACACCTTC.

The rearrangement links TRBV2 to TRBJ1-3, with D maybe TRBD1 (5 bases). Trimming cost V 5 bases and J 4 bases, with 12 bases left between them. The CDR3 covers 14 residues. From germline, CDR1 is SNHLY and CDR2 FYNNEI. The CDR3 is CASSQGSAGNTIYF. The CDR3, as DNA: TGTGCCAGCAGTCAGGGATCGGCAGGAAACACCATATATTTT.

The rearrangement joins TRBV2 to TRBJ2-5, with D perhaps matching TRBD1 (5 bases). There are 19 residues in the CDR3. V was cut by 6 bases and J by 0 bases, with 26 bases left in between. CDR1 and CDR2 (germline): SNHLY, FYNNEI. CDR3 DNA sequence: TGTGCCAGCAGCCTGCCAAACGAAAGGACAATGGAGTACCAAGAGACCCAGTACTTC. Its translation is CASSLPNERTMEYQETQYF.

The chain joins TRBV20-1 to TRBJ1-4; unclear D gene. V was clipped by 5 bases and J by 8 bases, with 9 bases between them. From germline, CDR1 is DFQATT and CDR2 SNEGSKA (reference sequence). This CDR3 has 11 amino acids. The CDR3 sequence: CSAPWAEKLFF. DNA for the CDR3: TGCAGTGCTCCGTGGGCCGAAAAACTGTTTTTT.